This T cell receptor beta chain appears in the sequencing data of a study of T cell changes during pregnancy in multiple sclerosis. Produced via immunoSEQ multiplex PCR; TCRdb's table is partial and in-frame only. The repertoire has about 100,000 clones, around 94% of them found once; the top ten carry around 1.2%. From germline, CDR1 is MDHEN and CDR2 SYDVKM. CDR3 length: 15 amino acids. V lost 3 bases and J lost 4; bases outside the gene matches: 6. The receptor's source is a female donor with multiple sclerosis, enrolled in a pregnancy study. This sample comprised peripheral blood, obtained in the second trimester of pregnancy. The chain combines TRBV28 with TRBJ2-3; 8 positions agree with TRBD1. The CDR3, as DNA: TGTGCCAGCAGTTTGGACAGGGCGACCGCAGATACGCAGTATTTT. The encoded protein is CASSLDRATADTQYF.